This TCR beta chain was obtained from a study of glioma-infiltrating T cells. Findings and limits, study-wide: Gliomas, especially low-grade, showed above-expected tissue-blood divergence; non-neoplastic patients showed below.

This CDR3 comprises 12 residues. From germline, CDR1 is DFQATT and CDR2 SNEGSKA (reference sequence). TCR alpha and beta CDR3 regions were amplified from RNA using iRepertoire nested multiplex PCR. TCRdb re-analysed the multiplex PCR reads in MiXCR, keeping a single row per CDR3 protein. The data hold roughly 350,000 distinct CDR3 sequences, with less than 50% observed a single time. As regards this clonotype: What it binds is not known. The junction departs from the called germline gene at one end, perhaps through a read error.

The V call is TRBV20-1, the J call TRBJ2-7, with a weak D call TRBD1 (5 bases). The sample comprised glioma tissue, nonneoplastic brain tissue, or PBMCs (not recorded which). This receptor was obtained from a human donor with low-grade glioma or glioblastoma, undergoing nonglioma brain surgery, or in good health (not recorded which). This chain's CDR3 is CSAQRQIYDQYF. In DNA, the CDR3 is TGCAGTGCTCAACGACAGATCTACGATCAGTACTTC.